There are a few counts of the clone carrying this TCR beta chain. The sample is drawn from a study of T cells after yellow fever vaccination. Germline loops: CDR1 SGDLS, CDR2 YYNGEE. The CDR3 contains 14 residues. Between the trimmed V and J ends, which lost 3 bases and 1 base, there was a span of 10 bases. TCRdb fed the 5' RACE reads into MiXCR, producing one record per CDR3 protein. The data hold 610,000 or so distinct CDR3 sequences, with more than 9% observed a single time. The chain uses TRBV9 and TRBJ1-1; D is undetermined. Material: PBMCs, obtained on the day of the yellow fever booster vaccination. The receptor was isolated from a man aged 25 to 40 who received the YFV17D yellow fever vaccine. The CDR3 sequence is CASSARNGNTEAFF. In nucleotides, the CDR3 is TGTGCCAGCAGCGCCCGGAATGGGAACACTGAAGCTTTCTTT.